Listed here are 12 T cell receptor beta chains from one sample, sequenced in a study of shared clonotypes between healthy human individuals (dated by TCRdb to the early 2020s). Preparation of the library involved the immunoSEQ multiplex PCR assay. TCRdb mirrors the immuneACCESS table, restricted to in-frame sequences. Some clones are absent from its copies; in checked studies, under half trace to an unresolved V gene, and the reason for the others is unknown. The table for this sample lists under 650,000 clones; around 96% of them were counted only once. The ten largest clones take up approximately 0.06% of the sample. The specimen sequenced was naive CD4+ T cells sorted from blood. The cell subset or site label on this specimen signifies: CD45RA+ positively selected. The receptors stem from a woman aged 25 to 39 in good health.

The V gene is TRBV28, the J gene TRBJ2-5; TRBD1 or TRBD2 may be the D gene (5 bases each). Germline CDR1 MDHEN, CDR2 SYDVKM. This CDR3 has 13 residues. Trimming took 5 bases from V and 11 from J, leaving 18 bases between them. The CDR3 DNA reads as TGTGCCAGCAGTCCAATCCCGGTGGGGGAGCAGTACTTC. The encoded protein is CASSPIPVGEQYF.

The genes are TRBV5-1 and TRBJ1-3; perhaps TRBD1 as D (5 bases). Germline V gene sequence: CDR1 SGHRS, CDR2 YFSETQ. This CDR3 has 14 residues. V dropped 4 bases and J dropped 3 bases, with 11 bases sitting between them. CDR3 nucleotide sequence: TGCGCCAGCAGCCAAGGGGCCATTGGAAACACCATATATTTT. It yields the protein CASSQGAIGNTIYF.

This chain's CDR3 is CASSDEGTAGIVAFF. CDR3 sequence (DNA): TGTGCCAGCAGTGACGAAGGGACAGCAGGAATAGTAGCTTTCTTT. The genes are TRBV6-4 and TRBJ1-1; 7 positions match TRBD1. The CDR3 extends over 15 amino acids. J was trimmed by 10 bases and V by 2 bases; bases with no gene match: 13. Germline-derived CDR1 and CDR2 are MRHNA and SNTAGT.

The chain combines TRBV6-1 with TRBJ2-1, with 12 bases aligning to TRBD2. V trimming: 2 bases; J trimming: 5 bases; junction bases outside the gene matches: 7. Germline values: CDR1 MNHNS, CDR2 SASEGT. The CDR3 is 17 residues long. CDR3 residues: CASSETVGLAGNNEQFF. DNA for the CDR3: TGTGCCAGCAGTGAAACTGTAGGACTAGCGGGGAACAATGAGCAGTTCTTC.

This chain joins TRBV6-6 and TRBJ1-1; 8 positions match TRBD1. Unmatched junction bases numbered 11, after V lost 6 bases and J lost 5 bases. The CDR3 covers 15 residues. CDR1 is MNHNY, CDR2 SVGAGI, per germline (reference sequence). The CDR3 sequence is CASSRVFTGGTEAFF. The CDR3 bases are TGTGCCAGCAGCCGAGTCTTCACAGGGGGTACTGAAGCTTTCTTT.

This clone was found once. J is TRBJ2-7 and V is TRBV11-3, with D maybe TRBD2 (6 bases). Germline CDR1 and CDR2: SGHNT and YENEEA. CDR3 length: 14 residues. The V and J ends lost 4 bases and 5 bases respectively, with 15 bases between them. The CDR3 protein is CASSYDGSSNEQYF. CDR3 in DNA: TGTGCCAGCAGCTACGACGGGAGTAGCAACGAGCAGTACTTC.

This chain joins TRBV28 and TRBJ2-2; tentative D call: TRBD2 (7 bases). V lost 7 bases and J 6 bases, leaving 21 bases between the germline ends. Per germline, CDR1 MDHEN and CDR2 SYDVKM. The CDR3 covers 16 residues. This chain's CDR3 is CASMKGGAGASGELFF. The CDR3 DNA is TGTGCCAGCATGAAGGGGGGCGCGGGAGCCTCCGGGGAGCTGTTTTTT.

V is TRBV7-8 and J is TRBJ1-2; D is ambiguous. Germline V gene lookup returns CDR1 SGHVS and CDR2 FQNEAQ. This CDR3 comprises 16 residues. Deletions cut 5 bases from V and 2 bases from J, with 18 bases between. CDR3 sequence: CASSPEAAIPNYGYTF. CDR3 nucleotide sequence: TGTGCCAGCAGCCCAGAGGCGGCGATCCCAAACTATGGCTACACCTTC.

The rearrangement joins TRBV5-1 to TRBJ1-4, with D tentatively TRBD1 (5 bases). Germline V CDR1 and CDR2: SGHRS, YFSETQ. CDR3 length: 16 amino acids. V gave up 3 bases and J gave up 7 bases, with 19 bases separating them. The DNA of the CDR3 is TGCGCCAGCAGCTCTAATGGGCCCCGACAGCCTGAAAAACTGTTTTTT. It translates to CASSSNGPRQPEKLFF.

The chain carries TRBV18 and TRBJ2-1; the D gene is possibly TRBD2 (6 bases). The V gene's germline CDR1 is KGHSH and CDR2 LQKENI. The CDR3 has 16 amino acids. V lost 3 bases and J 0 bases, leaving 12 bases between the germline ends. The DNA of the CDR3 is TGTGCCAGCTCACCGACCCGGGGGAGCTCCTACAATGAGCAGTTCTTC. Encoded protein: CASSPTRGSSYNEQFF.

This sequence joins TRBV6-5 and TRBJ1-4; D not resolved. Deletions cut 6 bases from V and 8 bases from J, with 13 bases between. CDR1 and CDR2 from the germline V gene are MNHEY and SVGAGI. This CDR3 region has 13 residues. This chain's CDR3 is CASSRGLREKLFF. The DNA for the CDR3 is TGTGCCAGCAGCAGAGGGTTGCGAGAAAAACTGTTTTTT.

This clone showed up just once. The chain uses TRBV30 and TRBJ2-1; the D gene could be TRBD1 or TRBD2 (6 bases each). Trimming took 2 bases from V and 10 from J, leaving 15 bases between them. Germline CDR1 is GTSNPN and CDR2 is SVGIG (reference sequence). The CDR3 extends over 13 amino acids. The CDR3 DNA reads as TGTGCCTGGAGTTGGGAGTTAGGGGGGGAGCAGTTCTTC. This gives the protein CAWSWELGGEQFF.